The 11 T cell receptor beta chains listed next were all sequenced from one sample in a study of CD8 T cells in Susac syndrome. Reverse transcription used roughly 0.45 to 1 ug RNA and random hexamers. A single record per CDR3 protein comes from TCRdb applying MiXCR to the immunoSEQ multiplex PCR reads. The sample shows 160,000 or so distinct CDR3 sequences, about 91% of them seen only once. What was sequenced was CD4+ T cells from PBMCs. The receptor set was obtained from a human donor in good health.

This chain uses TRBV9 with TRBJ2-7, with D perhaps TRBD2 (6 bases). V was shortened by 6 bases and J by 7 bases, with 17 bases between the two germline ends. Germline lookup yields CDR1 SGDLS and CDR2 YYNGEE. The CDR3 length is 13 residues. CDR3: CASTVEGRGEQYF. The CDR3 DNA is TGTGCCAGCACCGTTGAAGGCCGGGGGGAGCAGTACTTC.

This chain uses TRBV20-1 with TRBJ2-4; D possibly corresponds to TRBD1 (6 bases). Germline-derived CDR1 and CDR2 are DFQATT and SNEGSKA (reference sequence). The V gene lost 6 bases and the J gene lost 6 bases, with 18 bases spanning the gap. The length of the CDR3 is 14 residues. DNA for the CDR3: TGCAGTGCCGGTAGACAGGTGGTAGGAAACATTCAGTACTTC. It is translated as CSAGRQVVGNIQYF.

This chain joins TRBV3-1 and TRBJ2-4, with D maybe TRBD1 (6 bases). The V end lost 0 bases, the J end lost 6 bases, and 12 bases lay between the germline ends. The CDR3 totals 15 residues. Germline CDR1 is LGHDT and CDR2 is YNNKEL (reference sequence). The CDR3 loop reads CASSQDRVRGNIQYF. The CDR3 region has the DNA TGTGCCAGCAGCCAAGACCGTGTCAGGGGAAACATTCAGTACTTC.

Written as DNA, the CDR3 is TGCGCCAGCAGCTCGGGACAGGGGGGCAATCAGCCCCAGCATTTT. The encoded protein is CASSSGQGGNQPQHF. J is TRBJ1-5 and V is TRBV5-1; 11 bases align to TRBD1. The ends lost 3 bases at V and 2 bases at J; junction bases unmatched: 1. Looked up from germline, CDR1 is SGHRS and CDR2 is YFSETQ. The CDR3 has 15 residues. Supplemented by reference TRBV5-1 and TRBJ1-5, the full variable domain reads KAGVTQTPRYLIKTRGQQVTLSCSPISGHRSVSWYQQTPGQGLQFLFEYFSETQRNKGNFPGRFSGRQFSNSRSEMNVSTLELGDSALYLCASSSGQGGNQPQHFGDGTRLSIL.

J is TRBJ2-7 and V is TRBV3-1; 7 nucleotides agree with TRBD2. Germline trimming cut 0 bases from V and 4 bases from J; bases unmatched to any gene: 9. The CDR3 has 16 amino acids. CDR1 LGHDT and CDR2 YNNKEL come from the germline V gene (reference sequence). The CDR3: CASSQDPGGSGYEQYF. DNA for the CDR3: TGTGCCAGCAGCCAAGATCCGGGCGGGAGCGGGTACGAGCAGTACTTC.

V usage is TRBV11-2 and J usage is TRBJ2-2, with a possible D match to TRBD2 (5 bases). The CDR3 is 15 amino acids. V lost 5 bases and J lost 5, with 15 bases in between. Germline V lookup: CDR1 SGHAT, CDR2 FQNNGV. The CDR3 here is CASSPRGPETGELFF. The DNA of the CDR3 is TGTGCCAGCAGCCCACGAGGGCCGGAGACCGGGGAGCTGTTTTTT.

The chain recombines TRBV7-9 with TRBJ2-7; a possible D gene is TRBD2 (6 bases). The germline V gene encodes CDR1 SEHNR and CDR2 FQNEAQ (reference sequence). The CDR3 is made up of 13 amino acids. V lost 7 bases, J lost 6 bases, and 16 bases lay in between. CDR3 coding DNA: TGTGCCAGCAACTTGGGGGGAGCTCGCGAGCAGTACTTC. Protein: CASNLGGAREQYF.

V gene TRBV3-1 combines with J gene TRBJ2-7; D possibly corresponds to TRBD2 (7 bases). CDR3 length: 16 residues. The germline gives CDR1 LGHDT, CDR2 YNNKEL (reference sequence). V was trimmed by 1 base and J by 6 bases, leaving 19 bases between them. CDR3 sequence reads: CASSQVGASGEGEQYF. The CDR3 DNA reads TGTGCCAGCAGCCAAGTGGGGGCTAGCGGAGAGGGCGAGCAGTACTTC.

The CDR3 region is CASSSWTGEDGNTIYF. Written as DNA, the CDR3 is TGTGCCAGCAGTTCATGGACAGGCGAGGACGGAAACACCATATATTTT. This rearrangement joins TRBV28 to TRBJ1-3; 7 nucleotides match TRBD1. The CDR3 runs 16 residues. The germline gives CDR1 MDHEN, CDR2 SYDVKM. The V and J ends lost 4 bases and 4 bases, in that order; junction bases with no gene match: 10.

The V gene is TRBV6-5, the J gene TRBJ2-7, with 10 bases lining up with TRBD2. With V trimmed by 4 bases and J by 3 bases, 3 bases remained unmatched. Germline lookup yields CDR1 MNHEY and CDR2 SVGAGI. CDR3 size: 14 residues. CDR3 amino acids: CASSSGTSVYEQYF. In DNA, the CDR3 is TGTGCCAGCAGTTCCGGGACTAGCGTCTACGAGCAGTACTTC.

The chain joins TRBV20-1 to TRBJ2-3, with D unresolved. V dropped 5 bases and J dropped 4 bases, with 10 bases sitting between them. This CDR3 is built from 12 residues. Germline CDR1 and CDR2: DFQATT and SNEGSKA (reference sequence). CDR3 in amino acids: CSAPGTPDTQYF. In nucleotides, the CDR3 is TGCAGTGCTCCGGGCACCCCAGATACGCAGTATTTT.